Listed below are T cell receptor beta chains from one sample, sequenced in a study of blood T cell dynamics during melanoma immunotherapy. TCRdb's copy holds only in-frame clones and misses some; the assay was immunoSEQ multiplex PCR. The sample includes 17,000 or so clones, 75% to 85% of them seen just once. The sequenced sample was blood, obtained from a patient treated with checkpoint blockade. The origin of the receptors is a human donor with melanoma. Both conserved end residues are part of each CDR3. A D gene is named only where the DNA matches it firmly. The size of a clone is reported for some rows only, either as once, few or many, or as a class for expanded clones.

size,V,J,D,DNA,CDR3
-,TRBV9,TRBJ1-3,-,TGTGCCAGCAGCGAGGGAGACACCTATCTTGGAAACACCATATATTTT,CASSEGDTYLGNTIYF
few,TRBV7-3,TRBJ2-7,TRBD1,TGTGCCAGCAGCTTGGGGCCGCAGACAGGGAAATACGAGCAGTACTTC,CASSLGPQTGKYEQYF
-,TRBV19,TRBJ2-1,TRBD2,TGTGCCAGTAGTATGGGCGGGAGGGGATACAATGAGCAGTTCTTC,CASSMGGRGYNEQFF
-,TRBV4-3,TRBJ2-1,TRBD2,TGCGCCAGCAGCCAAGAACGCGGGAGAGGCTACAATGAGCAGTTCTTC,CASSQERGRGYNEQFF
-,TRBV7-2,TRBJ2-7,-,TGTGCCAGCAGCTTAAGTAGCGATACCTACGAGCAGTACTTC,CASSLSSDTYEQYF
-,TRBV7-9,TRBJ2-7,-,TGTGCCAGCAGCTTAGTGGGGGAAATTGGCGAGCAGTACTTC,CASSLVGEIGEQYF
once,TRBV5-1,TRBJ2-3,-,TGCGCCAGCAGCCCGGACCCCCAGGAGGATACGCAGTATTTT,CASSPDPQEDTQYF
-,TRBV2,TRBJ1-2,TRBD1,TGTGCCAGCACCCTTGACAGGGGGCTCTATGGCTACACCTTC,CASTLDRGLYGYTF
-,TRBV6-6,TRBJ2-1,TRBD2,TGTGCCAGCAGTATCCTAGCGGGAGGCAACAATGAGCAGTTCTTC,CASSILAGGNNEQFF
-,TRBV7-2,TRBJ2-1,TRBD1,TGTGCCAGCAGCCCAAGTCCTCACAGGGGGCGCATCAATGAGCAGTTCTTC,CASSPSPHRGRINEQFF
-,TRBV12-2,TRBJ1-5,-,TGTGCAAGTCGCTTAGAACAGACAAAAGATAGCAATCAGCCCCAGCATTTT,CASRLEQTKDSNQPQHF
-,TRBV7-2,TRBJ2-1,TRBD1,TGTGCCAGCGCAATCCCCGGGACAGGGAGCAATGAGCAGTTCTTC,CASAIPGTGSNEQFF
-,TRBV5-1,TRBJ2-2,-,TGCGCCAGCAGAAGGAGTGACACCGGGGAGCTGTTTTTT,CASRRSDTGELFF
-,TRBV7-2,TRBJ2-1,TRBD2,TGTGCCAGCAGCTACCTTAGCGGGAGGACCTCCTACAATGAGCAGTTCTTC,CASSYLSGRTSYNEQFF
-,TRBV9,TRBJ2-1,-,TGTGCCAGCAGCGTTGAAGGGGGAGGGCCTTACAATGAGCAGTTCTTC,CASSVEGGGPYNEQFF
once,TRBV11-2,TRBJ2-7,-,TGTGCCAGCAGCTTTTTCGGGCCTCGCTCCTACGAGCAGTACTTC,CASSFFGPRSYEQYF
-,TRBV5-1,TRBJ2-1,-,TGCGCCAGCAGCTCCATCGGCCCCAGCTCCTACAATGAGCAGTTCTTC,CASSSIGPSSYNEQFF
few,TRBV6-1,TRBJ1-2,-,TGTGCCAGCAGGATGACAGCCGTTAACTATGGCTACACCTTC,CASRMTAVNYGYTF
-,TRBV14,TRBJ2-1,TRBD2,TGTGCCAGCAGCCGAAGACTAGCGGGGATCTACAATGAGCAGTTCTTC,CASSRRLAGIYNEQFF
-,TRBV5-4,TRBJ2-5,-,TGTGCCAGCAGCGCGGGTGGAGGAGAAGGGACCCAGTACTTC,CASSAGGGEGTQYF
-,TRBV10-3,TRBJ1-4,TRBD1,TGTGCCATCAGTTTGACAGGGGCTCGTGAAAAACTGTTTTTT,CAISLTGAREKLFF
-,TRBV10-2,TRBJ2-2,-,TGCGCCAGCAGTGACCGGGACTCGAACACCGGGGAGCTGTTTTTT,CASSDRDSNTGELFF
-,TRBV5-1,TRBJ2-5,-,TGCGCCAGCAGCTTGGTTGGGTTCCAAGAGACCCAGTACTTC,CASSLVGFQETQYF
-,TRBV29-1,TRBJ2-1,-,TGCAGCGGTGGGGGGTCTGAGCAGTTCTTC,CSGGGSEQFF
-,TRBV28,TRBJ2-5,-,TGTGCCAGCAGTTCCGGATTGACGGTTCAAGAGACCCAGTACTTC,CASSSGLTVQETQYF
-,TRBV5-6,TRBJ2-3,-,TGTGCCAGCAGCTGGAGCGGCACAGATACGCAGTATTTT,CASSWSGTDTQYF
-,TRBV27,TRBJ1-6,-,TGTGCCAGCAGTTTGGGGGGGAGGAGTTCACCCCTCCACTTT,CASSLGGRSSPLHF
few,TRBV5-4,TRBJ1-1,-,TGTGCCAGCAGCACCTCTTCCGAGGTCGGGGTGACGAACACTGAAGCTTTCTTT,CASSTSSEVGVTNTEAFF
-,TRBV9,TRBJ2-5,-,TGTGCCAGCAGCGTACTAGGCGGGACACAAGAGACCCAGTACTTC,CASSVLGGTQETQYF
-,TRBV7-2,TRBJ2-3,-,TGTGCCAGCAGCCCCCAAAGGGGGTGGGATACGCAGTATTTT,CASSPQRGWDTQYF
few,TRBV10-1,TRBJ2-1,TRBD2,TGCGCCTGGCGGGAGTCGGGTAATGAGCAGTTCTTC,CAWRESGNEQFF
-,TRBV30,TRBJ2-7,-,TGTGCCTGGAGTGTAAACGAGCAGTACTTC,CAWSVNEQYF
once,TRBV11-2,TRBJ2-5,TRBD2,TGTGCCAGCAGCTCGACTAGCGGGAGGGCCAGGCAAGAGACCCAGTACTTC,CASSSTSGRARQETQYF
-,TRBV5-6,TRBJ2-7,-,TGTGCCAGCAGCCAGACCGCCTACGAGCAGTACTTC,CASSQTAYEQYF
-,TRBV5-8,TRBJ2-7,-,TGTGCCAGCAGCTTGGGTCAGGGACTGTCCTACGAGCAGTACTTC,CASSLGQGLSYEQYF
-,TRBV6-6,TRBJ2-1,-,TGTGCCAGCAGAAATCTCCGGCCCTCCTACAATGAGCAGTTCTTC,CASRNLRPSYNEQFF
-,TRBV28,TRBJ1-3,-,TGTGCCAGCAGTTCGGCGGACTCTGGAAACACCATATATTTT,CASSSADSGNTIYF
-,TRBV28,TRBJ2-3,TRBD2,TGTGCCAGCAGTCCCCCTAGCGGGAGGGCCCTCGGCACAGATACGCAGTATTTT,CASSPPSGRALGTDTQYF
-,TRBV2,TRBJ2-7,TRBD1,TGTGCCAGCAGCGAGCCGATGGGACAGATCCACGAGCAGTACTTC,CASSEPMGQIHEQYF
-,TRBV5-1,TRBJ2-3,-,TGCGCCAGCAGCTTGGCCGCTAGCGAGTCAGATACGCAGTATTTT,CASSLAASESDTQYF
few,TRBV30,TRBJ1-1,-,TGTGCCTGGAATCGTTGGTTTGGGGGTGAAGCTTTCTTT,CAWNRWFGGEAFF
-,TRBV18,TRBJ2-2,-,TGTGCCAGCTCAGTCCAGTTCACCGGGGAGCTGTTTTTT,CASSVQFTGELFF
-,TRBV19,TRBJ2-1,TRBD2,TGTGCCAGTAGTATGGCGGGAGCTCAGGACAATGAGCAGTTCTTC,CASSMAGAQDNEQFF
-,TRBV30,TRBJ2-1,TRBD2,TGTGCCCACATCACTAGCGGGAGAATAGGTGAGCAGTTCTTC,CAHITSGRIGEQFF
-,TRBV5-1,TRBJ2-3,TRBD2,TGCGCCAGCAGCTTGGGTTCTAGCGGGAGGGCCGGCACAGATACGCAGTATTTT,CASSLGSSGRAGTDTQYF
-,TRBV5-8,TRBJ2-3,-,TGTGCCGGCAGCTTCCCGGGACGACAAACGCAGTATTTT,CAGSFPGRQTQYF
-,TRBV27,TRBJ2-7,TRBD1,TGTGCCAGCAGTAACCCCGGGACAGGGTCATCCTACGAGCAGTACTTC,CASSNPGTGSSYEQYF